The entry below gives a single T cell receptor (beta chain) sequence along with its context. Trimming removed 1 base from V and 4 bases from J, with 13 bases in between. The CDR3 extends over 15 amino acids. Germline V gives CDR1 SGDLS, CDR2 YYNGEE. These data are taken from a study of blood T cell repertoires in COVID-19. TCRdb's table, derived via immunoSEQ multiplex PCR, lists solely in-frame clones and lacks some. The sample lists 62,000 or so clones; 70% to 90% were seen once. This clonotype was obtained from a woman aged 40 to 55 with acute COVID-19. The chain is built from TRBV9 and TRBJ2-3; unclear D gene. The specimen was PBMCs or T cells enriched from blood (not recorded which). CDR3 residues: CASSVIGWNADTQYF. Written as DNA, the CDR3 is TGTGCCAGCAGCGTAATCGGGTGGAATGCAGATACGCAGTATTTT. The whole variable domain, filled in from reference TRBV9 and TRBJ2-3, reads DSGVTQTPKHLITATGQRVTLRCSPRSGDLSVYWYQQSLDQGLQFLIQYYNGEERAKGNILERFSAQQFPDLHSELNLSSLELGDSALYFCASSVIGWNADTQYFGPGTRLTVL.